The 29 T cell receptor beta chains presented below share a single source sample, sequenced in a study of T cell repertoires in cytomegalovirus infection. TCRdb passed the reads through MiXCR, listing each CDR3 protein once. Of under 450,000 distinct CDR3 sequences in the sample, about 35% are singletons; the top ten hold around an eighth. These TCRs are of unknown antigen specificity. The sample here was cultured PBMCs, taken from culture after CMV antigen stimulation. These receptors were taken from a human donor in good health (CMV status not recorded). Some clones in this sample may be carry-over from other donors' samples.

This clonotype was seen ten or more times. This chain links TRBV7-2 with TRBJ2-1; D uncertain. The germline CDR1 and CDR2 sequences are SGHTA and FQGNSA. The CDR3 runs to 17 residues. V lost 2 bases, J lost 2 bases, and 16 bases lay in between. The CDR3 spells CASSLPLDLGPYNEQFF. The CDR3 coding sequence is TGTGCCAGCAGCTTACCCCTCGACTTGGGTCCCTACAATGAGCAGTTCTTC.

The CDR3 sequence: CASSSTTGGTDQPQHF. The CDR3 coding sequence is TGTGCCAGCAGCTCAACTACAGGGGGCACCGATCAGCCCCAGCATTTT. V and J are TRBV7-6 and TRBJ1-5; TRBD1 matches at 9 bases. With V trimmed by 4 bases and J by 5 bases, 9 bases remained unmatched. The CDR3 consists of 16 residues. CDR1 and CDR2 from the germline V gene are SGHVS and FNYEAQ.

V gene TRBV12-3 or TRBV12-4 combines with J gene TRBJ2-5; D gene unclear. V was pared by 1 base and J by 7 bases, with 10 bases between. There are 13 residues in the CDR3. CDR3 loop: CASSLGLKGTQYF. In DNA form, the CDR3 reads TGTGCCAGCAGTTTAGGCCTGAAAGGGACCCAGTACTTC.

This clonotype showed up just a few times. The CDR3 spells CASSLIIPDTQYF. The CDR3 DNA sequence: TGTGCCAGCAGCTTAATCATCCCAGATACGCAGTATTTT. The chain recombines TRBV7-2 with TRBJ2-3; D is uncertain. The germline V and J ends were trimmed by 2 bases and 4 bases, with 7 bases remaining between them. The CDR3 has 13 residues. Germline V gene lookup returns CDR1 SGHTA and CDR2 FQGNSA.

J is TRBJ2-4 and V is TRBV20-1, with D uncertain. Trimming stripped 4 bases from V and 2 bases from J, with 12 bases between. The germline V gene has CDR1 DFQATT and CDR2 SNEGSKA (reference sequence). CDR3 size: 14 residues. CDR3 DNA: TGCAGTGCTACGTCGGGCTTAACCAAAAACATTCAGTACTTC. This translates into CSATSGLTKNIQYF.

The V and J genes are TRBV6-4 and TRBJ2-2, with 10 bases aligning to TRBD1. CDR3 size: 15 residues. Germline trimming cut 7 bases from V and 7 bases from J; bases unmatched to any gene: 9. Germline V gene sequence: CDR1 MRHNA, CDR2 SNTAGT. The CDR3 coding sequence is TGTGCCAGCACCGCGACAGGGGGCGTGTTCGGGGAGCTGTTTTTT. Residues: CASTATGGVFGELFF.

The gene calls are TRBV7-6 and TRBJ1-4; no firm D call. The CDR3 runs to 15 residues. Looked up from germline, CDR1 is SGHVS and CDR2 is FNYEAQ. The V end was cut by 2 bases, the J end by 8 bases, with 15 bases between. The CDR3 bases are TGTGCCAGCAGCTTATACTATGGACCACGGGAAAAACTGTTTTTT. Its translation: CASSLYYGPREKLFF. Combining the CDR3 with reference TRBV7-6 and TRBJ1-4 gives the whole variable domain GAGVSQSPRYKVTKRGQDVALRCDPISGHVSLYWYRQALGQGPEFLTYFNYEAQQDKSGLPNDRFSAERPEGSISTLTIQRTEQRDSAMYRCASSLYYGPREKLFFGSGTQLSVL.

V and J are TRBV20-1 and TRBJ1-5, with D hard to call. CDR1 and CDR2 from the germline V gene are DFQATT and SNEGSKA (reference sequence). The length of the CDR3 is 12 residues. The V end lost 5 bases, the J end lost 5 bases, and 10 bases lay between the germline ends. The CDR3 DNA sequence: TGCAGTGCTTTGGACGGAGATCAGCCCCAGCATTTT. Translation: CSALDGDQPQHF.

The CDR3 loop is CASSLFRVWREDPTGELFF. The CDR3 DNA sequence: TGTGCCAGCAGTTTATTTCGGGTGTGGCGGGAGGACCCCACCGGGGAGCTGTTTTTT. The V and J genes are TRBV28 and TRBJ2-2, with 8 positions matching TRBD2. The CDR3 sequence is 19 residues long. Unmatched junction bases numbered 14, after V lost 1 base and J lost 4 bases. Germline CDR1 MDHEN, CDR2 SYDVKM.

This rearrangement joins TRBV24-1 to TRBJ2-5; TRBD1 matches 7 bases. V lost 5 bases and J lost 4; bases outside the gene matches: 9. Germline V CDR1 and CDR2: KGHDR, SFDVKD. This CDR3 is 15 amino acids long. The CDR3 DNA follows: TGTGCCACCAGTGGGGCTGACAGGGACGGAGAGACCCAGTACTTC. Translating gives CATSGADRDGETQYF.

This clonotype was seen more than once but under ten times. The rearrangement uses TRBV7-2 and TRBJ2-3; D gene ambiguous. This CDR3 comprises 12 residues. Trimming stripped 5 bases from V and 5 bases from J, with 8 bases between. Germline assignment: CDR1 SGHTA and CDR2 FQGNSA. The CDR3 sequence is CASSPSKDTQYF. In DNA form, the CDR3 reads TGTGCCAGCAGCCCCTCCAAAGATACGCAGTATTTT.

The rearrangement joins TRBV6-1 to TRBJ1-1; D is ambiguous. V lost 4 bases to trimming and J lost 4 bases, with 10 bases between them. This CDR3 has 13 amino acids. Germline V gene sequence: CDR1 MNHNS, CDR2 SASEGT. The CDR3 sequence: CASSGLRATEAFF. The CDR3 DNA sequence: TGTGCCAGCAGTGGGTTACGGGCCACTGAAGCTTTCTTT.

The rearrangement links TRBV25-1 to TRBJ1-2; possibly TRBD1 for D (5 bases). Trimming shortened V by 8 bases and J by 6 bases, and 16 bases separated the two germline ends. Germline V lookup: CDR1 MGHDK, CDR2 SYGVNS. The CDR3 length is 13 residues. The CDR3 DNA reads TGTGCCAGCCAATCCGGGACTCAGGATGGCTACACCTTC. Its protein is CASQSGTQDGYTF.

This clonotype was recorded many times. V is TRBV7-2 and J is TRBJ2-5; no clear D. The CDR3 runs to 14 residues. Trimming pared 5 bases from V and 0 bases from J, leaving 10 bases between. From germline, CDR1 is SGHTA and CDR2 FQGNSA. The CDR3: CASSIDLYQETQYF. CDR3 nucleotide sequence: TGTGCCAGCAGCATTGACCTGTACCAAGAGACCCAGTACTTC.

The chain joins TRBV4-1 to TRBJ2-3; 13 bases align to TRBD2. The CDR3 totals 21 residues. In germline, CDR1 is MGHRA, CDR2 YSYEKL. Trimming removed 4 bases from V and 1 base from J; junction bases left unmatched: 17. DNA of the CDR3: TGCGCCAGCAGCCGCACTCCCCGCGAGGGACTAGCGGGATTAGGCACAGATACGCAGTATTTT. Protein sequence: CASSRTPREGLAGLGTDTQYF.

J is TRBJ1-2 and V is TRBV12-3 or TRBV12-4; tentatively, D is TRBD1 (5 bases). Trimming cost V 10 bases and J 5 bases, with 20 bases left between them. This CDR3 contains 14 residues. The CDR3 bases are TGTGCCACCAAGAAGCCGGGACTGACTTATGGCTACACCTTC. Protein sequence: CATKKPGLTYGYTF.

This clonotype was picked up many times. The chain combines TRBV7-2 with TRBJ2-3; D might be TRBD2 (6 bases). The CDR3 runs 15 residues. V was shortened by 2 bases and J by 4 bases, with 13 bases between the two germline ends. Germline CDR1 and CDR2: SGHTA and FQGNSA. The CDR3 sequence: CASSLISRGADTQYF. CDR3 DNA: TGTGCCAGCAGCTTAATCTCCCGCGGGGCAGATACGCAGTATTTT.

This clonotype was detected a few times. The CDR3 region is CASSGDPAVSGANVLTF. The CDR3 nucleotides read TGTGCCAGCAGCGGGGATCCGGCAGTCTCTGGGGCCAACGTCCTGACTTTC. The chain carries TRBV12-3 or TRBV12-4 and TRBJ2-6; D is possibly TRBD2 (5 bases). V lost 6 bases to trimming and J lost 0 bases, with 15 bases between them. The CDR3 extends over 17 amino acids.

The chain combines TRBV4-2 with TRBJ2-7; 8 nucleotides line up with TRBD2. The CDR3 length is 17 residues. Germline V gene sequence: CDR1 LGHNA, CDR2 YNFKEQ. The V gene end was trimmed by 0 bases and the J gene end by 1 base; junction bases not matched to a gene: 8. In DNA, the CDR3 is TGTGCCAGCAGCCAAGATCCCCTCTTAGCGGGGTCCTACGAGCAGTACTTC. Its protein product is CASSQDPLLAGSYEQYF.

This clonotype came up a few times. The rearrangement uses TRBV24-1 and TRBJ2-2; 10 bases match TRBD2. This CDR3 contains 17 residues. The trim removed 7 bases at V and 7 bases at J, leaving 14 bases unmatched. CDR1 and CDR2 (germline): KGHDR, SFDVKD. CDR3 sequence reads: CATRTGEREGRSGELFF. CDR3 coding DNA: TGTGCCACCAGGACTGGTGAGCGGGAGGGCCGGAGCGGGGAGCTGTTTTTT.

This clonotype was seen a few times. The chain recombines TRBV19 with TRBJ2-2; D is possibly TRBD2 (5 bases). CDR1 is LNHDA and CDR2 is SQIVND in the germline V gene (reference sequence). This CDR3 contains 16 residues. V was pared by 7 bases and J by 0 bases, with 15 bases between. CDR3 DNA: TGTGCCAGTACCCTACAAAACGGGGCGAACACCGGGGAGCTGTTTTTT. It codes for CASTLQNGANTGELFF. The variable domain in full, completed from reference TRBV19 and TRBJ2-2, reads DGGITQSPKYLFRKEGQNVTLSCEQNLNHDAMYWYRQDPGQGLRLIYYSQIVNDFQKGDIAEGYSVSREKKESFPLTVTSAQKNPTAFYLCASTLQNGANTGELFFGEGSRLTVL.

The CDR3 nucleotides read TGTGCCTGGAGTCCCGGACAGGGGGCTTACAATGAGCAGTTCTTC. It encodes CAWSPGQGAYNEQFF. The V gene is TRBV30, the J gene TRBJ2-1, with TRBD1 identical over 11 bases. This CDR3 region has 15 residues. Germline V gene data show CDR1 as GTSNPN and CDR2 as SVGIG (reference sequence). With 2 bases clipped from V and 4 bases from J, the junction kept 4 bases outside the gene matches.

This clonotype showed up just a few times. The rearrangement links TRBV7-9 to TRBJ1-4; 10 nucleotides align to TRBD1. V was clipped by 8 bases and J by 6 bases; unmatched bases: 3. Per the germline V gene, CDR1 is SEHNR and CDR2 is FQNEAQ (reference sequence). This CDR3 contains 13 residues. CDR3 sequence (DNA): TGTGCCAGCTCTGGACAGGGGGATGAAAAACTGTTTTTT. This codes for CASSGQGDEKLFF.

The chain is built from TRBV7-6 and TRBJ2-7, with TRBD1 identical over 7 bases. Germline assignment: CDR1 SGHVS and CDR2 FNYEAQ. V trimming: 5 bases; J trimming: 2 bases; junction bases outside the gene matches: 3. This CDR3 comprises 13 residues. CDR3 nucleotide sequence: TGTGCCAGCAGCGAGGGACAGACCTACGAGCAGTACTTC. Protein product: CASSEGQTYEQYF.

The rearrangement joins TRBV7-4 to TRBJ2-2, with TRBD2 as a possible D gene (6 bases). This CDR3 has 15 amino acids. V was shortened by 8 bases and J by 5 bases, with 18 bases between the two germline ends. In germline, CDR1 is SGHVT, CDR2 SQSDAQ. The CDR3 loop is CASADWGSGTGELFF. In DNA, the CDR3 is TGTGCCAGCGCCGACTGGGGCAGCGGGACCGGGGAGCTGTTTTTT.

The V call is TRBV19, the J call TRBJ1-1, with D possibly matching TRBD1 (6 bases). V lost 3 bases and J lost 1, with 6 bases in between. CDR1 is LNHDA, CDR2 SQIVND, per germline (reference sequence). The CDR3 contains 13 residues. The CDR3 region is CASSMGQNTEAFF. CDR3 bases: TGTGCCAGTAGTATGGGACAGAACACTGAAGCTTTCTTT.

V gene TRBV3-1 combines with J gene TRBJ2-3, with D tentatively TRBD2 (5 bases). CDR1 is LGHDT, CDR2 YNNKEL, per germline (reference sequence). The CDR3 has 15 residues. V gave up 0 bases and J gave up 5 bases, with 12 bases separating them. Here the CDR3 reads CASSQDSTSLDTQYF. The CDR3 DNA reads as TGTGCCAGCAGCCAAGATAGTACTAGTTTAGATACGCAGTATTTT.

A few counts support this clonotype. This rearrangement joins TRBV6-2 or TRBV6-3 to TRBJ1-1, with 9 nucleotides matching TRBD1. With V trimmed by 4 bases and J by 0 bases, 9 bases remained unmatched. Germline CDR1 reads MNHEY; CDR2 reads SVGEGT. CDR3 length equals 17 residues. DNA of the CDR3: TGTGCCAGCAGTTCCAGGGGGACAGGGACCATGAACACTGAAGCTTTCTTT. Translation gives CASSSRGTGTMNTEAFF.

CDR3 bases: TGTGCCAGTAGTATAGAGTTAGGGACAGGGAAAGAACCCCAGCATTTT. Residues: CASSIELGTGKEPQHF. This sequence joins TRBV19 and TRBJ1-5; 9 positions agree with TRBD1. From germline, CDR1 is LNHDA and CDR2 SQIVND (reference sequence). The length of the CDR3 is 16 residues. J lost 10 bases, V lost 0 bases, and 10 bases had no gene match.